Presented here are 8 T cell receptor beta chains from one specimen sequenced in a study of blood T cell repertoires in COVID-19. Using immunoSEQ multiplex PCR, the repertoire was profiled, and TCRdb retains in-frame clones only, with some absent. Counted here are 200,000 to 250,000 clones, around 88% occurring once; the ten biggest clones make up roughly 2.8%. Sequencing was done on a sample of peripheral blood. These receptors all come from a man aged 50 or older with active or convalescent COVID-19.

The V gene is TRBV10-2, the J gene TRBJ2-3, with D maybe TRBD1 (5 bases). Trimming shortened V by 4 bases and J by 0 bases, and 11 bases separated the two germline ends. This CDR3 spans 15 amino acids. Germline lookup yields CDR1 WSHSY and CDR2 SAAADI. This CDR3 reads CASSAHRQSTDTQYF. The CDR3 bases are TGCGCCAGCAGTGCTCACCGACAGAGCACAGATACGCAGTATTTT.

The chain recombines TRBV6-5 with TRBJ1-2, with 9 nucleotides matching TRBD1. The CDR3 totals 12 residues. CDR1 is MNHEY and CDR2 is SVGAGI in the germline V gene. J was trimmed by 7 bases and V by 6 bases; bases with no gene match: 3. In nucleotides, the CDR3 is TGTGCCAGCAGACAGGGGGCGCGTGGCTACACCTTC. Protein sequence: CASRQGARGYTF.

This clone has only a few counts. The chain recombines TRBV11-2 with TRBJ2-7, with a weak D call TRBD2 (6 bases). CDR3 size: 16 residues. The V gene lost 2 bases and the J gene lost 2 bases, with 16 bases spanning the gap. The germline CDR1 and CDR2 sequences are SGHAT and FQNNGV. CDR3 nucleotides: TGTGCCAGCAGCTTAATTAGCGGTGAATTTCCCTACGAGCAGTACTTC. As protein: CASSLISGEFPYEQYF. The whole variable domain, remainder taken from reference TRBV11-2 and TRBJ2-7, is EAGVAQSPRYKIIEKRQSVAFWCNPISGHATLYWYQQILGQGPKLLIQFQNNGVVDDSQLPKDRFSAERLKGVDSTLKIQPAKLEDSAVYLCASSLISGEFPYEQYFGPGTRLTVT.

The CDR3 sequence: CATSRPGTRSQPQHF. The CDR3, as DNA: TGTGCCACCAGCAGACCCGGGACAAGAAGTCAGCCCCAGCATTTT. V usage is TRBV15 and J usage is TRBJ1-5, with D tentatively TRBD1 (6 bases). CDR1 and CDR2 from the germline V gene are LNHNV and YYDKDF (reference sequence). The CDR3 is 15 amino acids. Trimming took 2 bases from V and 6 from J, leaving 14 bases between them.

The chain combines TRBV5-1 with TRBJ2-1; TRBD2 matches 10 bases. Trimming removed 0 bases from V and 8 bases from J; junction bases left unmatched: 14. The CDR3 has 18 residues. Looked up from germline, CDR1 is SGHRS and CDR2 is YFSETQ. Here the CDR3 reads CASSLAWTSGIARDEQFF. The CDR3 DNA reads as TGCGCCAGCAGCTTGGCCTGGACTAGCGGAATCGCACGCGATGAGCAGTTCTTC.

J is TRBJ2-1 and V is TRBV5-1, with 10 bases that match TRBD1. The junction had 1 base not matched to a gene; V was cut back by 0 bases and J by 7 bases. CDR1 SGHRS and CDR2 YFSETQ come from the germline V gene. The CDR3 runs 14 residues. CDR3: CASSLGTGGNEQFF. Written as DNA, the CDR3 is TGCGCCAGCAGCTTGGGGACAGGGGGGAATGAGCAGTTCTTC.

The rearrangement uses TRBV25-1 and TRBJ1-4; TRBD1 is a possible D gene (6 bases). CDR3 size: 15 residues. The V gene lost 4 bases and the J gene lost 4 bases, with 13 bases spanning the gap. Germline assignment: CDR1 MGHDK and CDR2 SYGVNS. The CDR3 DNA follows: TGTGCCAGCAGTGCCCGGGACACTCTTAATGAAAAACTGTTTTTT. It encodes CASSARDTLNEKLFF. The entire variable domain, with the rest obtained from reference TRBV25-1 and TRBJ1-4, is as follows: EADIYQTPRYLVIGTGKKITLECSQTMGHDKMYWYQQDPGMELHLIHYSYGVNSTEKGDLSSESTVSRIRTEHFPLTLESARPSHTSQYLCASSARDTLNEKLFFGSGTQLSVL.

J is TRBJ2-1 and V is TRBV27; 9 bases map to TRBD2. The V and J ends lost 4 bases and 7 bases, in that order; junction bases with no gene match: 8. This CDR3 has 15 amino acids. CDR1 MNHEY and CDR2 SMNVEV come from the germline V gene (reference sequence). The CDR3 loop is CASSYSGGPLNEQFF. The CDR3 bases are TGTGCCAGCAGTTATAGCGGGGGCCCTCTTAATGAGCAGTTCTTC.